The T cell receptor (beta chain) under discussion was sequenced for a study of Ad26.COV2.S vaccination and SARS-CoV-2 variants. Whole-study findings and limits: Reports say spike-specific CD8+ and CD4+ T cell responses covered substantial breadth after vaccination.

Stated treatment: 15 to 20 received Ad26.COV2.S at low or high dose, single or two shots; about five received placebo; per-sample allocation not given. Vaccine and placebo recipients were sampled on day 63 after the first injection. As to this clone: Antigen specificity is unknown.

The CDR3 runs to 18 residues. Using immunoSEQ multiplex PCR, the repertoire was profiled, and TCRdb retains in-frame clones only, with some absent. This table has 510,000 or so clones, approximately 90% appearing once. The sequence derives from a person aged 18-60 years who received the Ad26.COV2.S COVID-19 vaccine or a placebo. This sample comprised peripheral blood, obtained in a trial of Ad26.COV2.S vaccine versus placebo. The chain recombines TRBV12-2 with TRBJ2-3; the table's D call TRBD2 went unverified against the DNA. TRBV12-2 is assigned pseudogene status. CDR3 region: CASRFPATSGRLGDTQYF. In DNA, the CDR3 is TGTGCAAGTCGCTTTCCCGCGACTAGCGGGAGATTAGGAGATACGCAGTATTTT.